The source of this T cell receptor (beta chain) is a study of T cells after yellow fever vaccination. The V gene lost 4 bases and the J gene lost 1 base, with 9 bases spanning the gap. From germline, CDR1 is SGHNT and CDR2 YYREEE (reference sequence). The CDR3 runs 13 residues. This clonotype has only a few counts. TCRdb fed the 5' RACE reads into MiXCR, producing one record per CDR3 protein. This table has some 220,000 distinct CDR3 sequences, approximately 3% appearing once. The J gene is TRBJ2-7, the V gene TRBV5-4, with D perhaps matching TRBD1 (5 bases). Here the sequenced sample was CD4+ T cells sorted from PBMCs, taken 10 days after the yellow fever booster vaccination. The clonotype originates from a man aged 18 to 29 who received the YFV17D yellow fever vaccine. The CDR3 protein is CASSPTVSYEQYF. The CDR3 DNA is TGTGCCAGCAGCCCGACAGTGTCCTACGAGCAGTACTTC.